The 27 T cell receptor beta chains reported below all come from one sample, sequenced in a study of OX40 agonist ivuxolimab in advanced cancers. The repertoire was sequenced with immunoSEQ multiplex PCR; TCRdb's copy has only in-frame clones and lacks some. The sample yields roughly 92,000 clones, approximately 84% seen once. The sample here was CD4+ or CD8+ T cells sorted from blood, taken in a trial of the OX40 agonist ivuxolimab. These TCRs come from an adult with an advanced solid tumor such as melanoma, head and neck, liver or kidney cancer.

The rearrangement links TRBV27 to TRBJ1-1; TRBD1 matches 8 bases. The CDR3 sequence is 16 residues long. V was pared by 5 bases and J by 1 base, with 9 bases of the junction left unmatched. The germline gives CDR1 MNHEY, CDR2 SMNVEV (reference sequence). CDR3 residues: CASSPSQGEANTEAFF. DNA of the CDR3: TGTGCCAGCAGTCCTTCACAGGGGGAGGCGAACACTGAAGCTTTCTTT.

The V call is TRBV19, the J call TRBJ2-4; 11 nucleotides match TRBD2. Germline loops: CDR1 LNHDA, CDR2 SQIVND (reference sequence). The V and J ends lost 1 base and 2 bases, in that order; junction bases with no gene match: 10. CDR3 length equals 19 residues. Here the CDR3 DNA reads TGTGCCAGTAGTATAGCGGGGGTACTAGCGGGGGTACCCAAAAACATTCAGTACTTC. It codes for CASSIAGVLAGVPKNIQYF.

The J gene is TRBJ1-6, the V gene TRBV19; possibly TRBD1 for D (5 bases). V dropped 6 bases and J dropped 6 bases, with 6 bases sitting between them. Germline CDR1 reads LNHDA; CDR2 reads SQIVND (reference sequence). There are 12 residues in the CDR3. As DNA, the CDR3 is TGTGCCAGTAGCACAGGTAATTCACCCCTCCACTTT. This translates into CASSTGNSPLHF.

V usage is TRBV10-3 and J usage is TRBJ1-2; TRBD1 matches 10 bases. Losses at the gene ends were 0 bases for V and 2 bases for J; bases not matched to a gene: 3. The CDR3 runs 16 residues. CDR1 is ENHRY and CDR2 is SYGVKD in the germline V gene. CDR3 sequence: CAISESRGQGNYGYTF. Written as DNA, the CDR3 is TGTGCCATCAGTGAGTCTCGGGGACAGGGGAACTATGGCTACACCTTC.

This rearrangement joins TRBV6-6 to TRBJ2-1; D remains unclear. V was trimmed by 6 bases and J by 8 bases, leaving 11 bases between them. This CDR3 comprises 12 residues. Germline CDR1 reads MNHNY; CDR2 reads SVGAGI (reference sequence). Written as DNA, the CDR3 is TGTGCCAGCAGCCTCCCGGGCGATGAGCAGTTCTTC. Translating it yields CASSLPGDEQFF.

This sequence joins TRBV5-4 and TRBJ2-5; a possible D gene is TRBD2 (5 bases). Trimming shortened V by 4 bases and J by 5 bases, and 12 bases separated the two germline ends. The CDR3 contains 13 residues. Germline CDR1 reads SGHNT; CDR2 reads YYREEE (reference sequence). The CDR3 loop is CASSQEAMETQYF. The DNA for the CDR3 is TGTGCCAGCAGCCAGGAGGCAATGGAGACCCAGTACTTC.

The chain combines TRBV9 with TRBJ2-3, with 7 nucleotides matching TRBD1. The CDR3 consists of 14 residues. Trimming removed 2 bases from V and 6 bases from J; junction bases left unmatched: 6. Germline values: CDR1 SGDLS, CDR2 YYNGEE. CDR3 in DNA: TGTGCCAGCAGCGTGCGACAGGGATGGGATACGCAGTATTTT. Protein: CASSVRQGWDTQYF.

This clone appeared a single time. CDR3 loop: CASSPEARVNTEAFF. CDR3 DNA: TGTGCCAGCTCACCCGAAGCTAGGGTCAACACTGAAGCTTTCTTT. The chain combines TRBV18 with TRBJ1-1; D call uncertain. Germline-derived CDR1 and CDR2 are KGHSH and LQKENI. Trimming pared 3 bases from V and 2 bases from J, leaving 13 bases between. The CDR3 contains 15 residues. Based on the CDR3 plus reference TRBV18 and TRBJ1-1, the full variable domain is NAGVMQNPRHLVRRRGQEARLRCSPMKGHSHVYWYRQLPEEGLKFMVYLQKENIIDESGMPKERFSAEFPKEGPSILRIQQVVRGDSAAYFCASSPEARVNTEAFFGQGTRLTVV.

The chain joins TRBV6-6 to TRBJ2-2; D could derive from TRBD1 or TRBD2 (6 bases each). Germline lookup yields CDR1 MNHNY and CDR2 SVGAGI (reference sequence). V lost 6 bases and J lost 6, with 14 bases in between. There are 14 residues in the CDR3. This CDR3 reads CASSKPGAAGELFF. The CDR3 DNA sequence: TGTGCCAGCAGCAAGCCGGGGGCCGCCGGGGAGCTGTTTTTT.

The rearrangement links TRBV19 to TRBJ2-3; 15 bases map to TRBD2. Per the germline V gene, CDR1 is LNHDA and CDR2 is SQIVND (reference sequence). This CDR3 spans 16 amino acids. J lost 5 bases, V lost 3 bases, and 3 bases had no gene match. The CDR3 nucleotides are TGTGCCAGTAGTATCGCGGGACTAGCGGGGGGAGATACGCAGTATTTT. The encoded protein is CASSIAGLAGGDTQYF.

The CDR3 here is CASSLSHRNTEAFF. The CDR3 DNA reads as TGTGCCAGCAGTTTATCCCACCGTAACACTGAAGCTTTCTTT. V and J are TRBV27 and TRBJ1-1, with D hard to call. Trimming stripped 0 bases from V and 2 bases from J, with 7 bases between. There are 14 residues in the CDR3. Germline CDR1 reads MNHEY; CDR2 reads SMNVEV (reference sequence).

The chain uses TRBV28 and TRBJ1-5; D is perhaps TRBD1 (6 bases). This CDR3 region has 15 residues. Trimming stripped 3 bases from V and 5 bases from J, with 14 bases between. Germline CDR1 is MDHEN and CDR2 is SYDVKM. The CDR3 loop is CASSFSGGRDQPQHF. The DNA for the CDR3 is TGTGCCAGCAGTTTTTCTGGGGGCAGAGATCAGCCCCAGCATTTT.

The chain recombines TRBV7-3 with TRBJ1-5; 12 bases line up with TRBD1. From germline, CDR1 is SGHTA and CDR2 FQGTGA. With 2 bases clipped from V and 1 base from J, the junction kept 6 bases outside the gene matches. This CDR3 region has 18 residues. The CDR3 is CASSLGGQGAESNQPQHF. The CDR3 DNA is TGTGCCAGCAGCTTAGGGGGACAGGGGGCCGAGAGCAATCAGCCCCAGCATTTT.

CDR3 region: CASSLSGTGTLGQFF. Here the CDR3 DNA reads TGTGCCAGCAGTTTATCCGGGACAGGGACCCTGGGGCAGTTCTTC. This sequence joins TRBV27 and TRBJ2-1; TRBD1 agrees at 9 bases. This CDR3 contains 15 residues. CDR1 MNHEY and CDR2 SMNVEV come from the germline V gene (reference sequence). After removal of 0 bases from V and 12 bases from J, the junction contained 9 bases not matched to a gene.

The CDR3 is CSVAGTEAFF. The CDR3, as DNA: TGCAGCGTTGCTGGGACTGAAGCTTTCTTT. V gene TRBV29-1 combines with J gene TRBJ1-1; D remains ambiguous. V was shortened by 4 bases and J by 5 bases, with 5 bases between the two germline ends. CDR1 SQVTM and CDR2 ANQGSEA come from the germline V gene. The CDR3 contains 10 residues.

The rearrangement joins TRBV5-3 to TRBJ1-2; D gene uncertain. TRBV5-3 is known as an ORF, though its function is uncertain. V lost 1 base and J 1 base, leaving 20 bases between the germline ends. This CDR3 spans 18 amino acids. CDR3 amino acids: CARSLFAGPPRFNYGYTF. The DNA of the CDR3 is TGTGCCAGAAGCTTGTTCGCTGGACCCCCTCGATTTAACTATGGCTACACCTTC.

The chain recombines TRBV11-3 with TRBJ2-3, with 7 bases lining up with TRBD2. The CDR3 totals 15 residues. Trimming removed 4 bases from V and 4 bases from J; junction bases left unmatched: 8. Germline V gene lookup returns CDR1 SGHNT and CDR2 YENEEA. The CDR3 reads CASSWAEGGADTQYF. In DNA form, the CDR3 reads TGTGCCAGCAGCTGGGCCGAGGGAGGGGCAGATACGCAGTATTTT.

CDR3 in DNA: TGTGCCAGCAGCCAGGGGGAAACCGGGGAGCTGTTTTTT. As protein: CASSQGETGELFF. V is TRBV7-6 and J is TRBJ2-2; 7 nucleotides align to TRBD1. This CDR3 is built from 13 residues. V dropped 5 bases and J dropped 5; count of bases not matched to a gene: 2. Germline V gene data show CDR1 as SGHVS and CDR2 as FNYEAQ. The whole variable domain, remainder taken from reference TRBV7-6 and TRBJ2-2, is GAGVSQSPRYKVTKRGQDVALRCDPISGHVSLYWYRQALGQGPEFLTYFNYEAQQDKSGLPNDRFSAERPEGSISTLTIQRTEQRDSAMYRCASSQGETGELFFGEGSRLTVL.

The V call is TRBV29-1, the J call TRBJ2-7; 8 bases align to TRBD1. This CDR3 is 12 amino acids long. Trimming removed 4 bases from V and 3 bases from J; junction bases left unmatched: 2. CDR1 and CDR2 (germline): SQVTM, ANQGSEA. The chain's CDR3 is CSVGDRGYEQYF. Written as DNA, the CDR3 is TGCAGCGTTGGAGACAGGGGCTACGAGCAGTACTTC.

The gene calls are TRBV7-9 and TRBJ1-2; D may be TRBD1 (5 bases). The CDR3 is made up of 14 amino acids. Germline loops: CDR1 SEHNR, CDR2 FQNEAQ (reference sequence). V was cut by 0 bases and J by 8 bases, with 13 bases left in between. The CDR3 coding sequence is TGTGCCAGCAGCTTAGCGTCAGGGAAGGAGGGCTACACCTTC. Its translation is CASSLASGKEGYTF. Using reference TRBV7-9 and TRBJ1-2 for the parts outside the CDR3, the full variable domain is DTGVSQNPRHKITKRGQNVTFRCDPISEHNRLYWYRQTLGQGPEFLTYFQNEAQLEKSRLLSDRFSAERPKGSFSTLEIQRTEQGDSAMYLCASSLASGKEGYTFGSGTRLTVV.

The CDR3 region is CASSEALGRGQQPQHF. In DNA, the CDR3 is TGTGCCAGCAGTGAAGCGCTTGGAAGGGGGCAACAGCCCCAGCATTTT. This chain uses TRBV2 with TRBJ1-5, with 7 positions matching TRBD1. Germline V gives CDR1 SNHLY, CDR2 FYNNEI. There are 16 residues in the CDR3. J gave up 7 bases and V 0 bases, and 9 bases lay outside the gene matches.

This rearrangement joins TRBV25-1 to TRBJ1-1; D perhaps matches TRBD1 (6 bases). V was trimmed by 6 bases and J by 5 bases, leaving 22 bases between them. Germline V CDR1 and CDR2: MGHDK, SYGVNS. The CDR3 is 16 residues long. For the CDR3, the DNA is TGTGCCAGCAGCCCGACCTCCCAGGGGCCGGTTACTGAAGCTTTCTTT. Translated, it gives CASSPTSQGPVTEAFF.

The chain has TRBV7-2 and TRBJ2-7; 9 bases are a match to TRBD1. V trimming: 5 bases; J trimming: 4 bases; junction bases outside the gene matches: 12. Germline V lookup: CDR1 SGHTA, CDR2 FQGNSA. The CDR3 sequence is 16 residues long. The CDR3 loop reads CASSPFLPGQGYEQYF. CDR3 DNA sequence: TGTGCCAGCAGCCCTTTTTTGCCGGGACAGGGTTACGAGCAGTACTTC.

The chain joins TRBV19 to TRBJ1-4; 7 positions match TRBD1. The V gene's germline CDR1 is LNHDA and CDR2 SQIVND (reference sequence). Trimming cost V 8 bases and J 4 bases; bases outside gene matches: 7. CDR3 length equals 14 residues. CDR3 sequence reads: CASSRTGLNEKLFF. CDR3 DNA sequence: TGTGCCAGTTCCCGGACAGGTCTTAATGAAAAACTGTTTTTT. Looking up the rest from reference TRBV19 and TRBJ1-4 gives the full variable domain: DGGITQSPKYLFRKEGQNVTLSCEQNLNHDAMYWYRQDPGQGLRLIYYSQIVNDFQKGDIAEGYSVSREKKESFPLTVTSAQKNPTAFYLCASSRTGLNEKLFFGSGTQLSVL.

A single count supports this clone. A junction end diverges from the germline sequence, so it may reflect a read error. The chain couples TRBV14 to TRBJ2-1; the match to TRBD2 covers 7 bases. The CDR3 is 15 residues long. From germline, CDR1 is SGHDN and CDR2 FVKESK. CDR3 amino acids: CASNQEGSGYNEQFF. CDR3 DNA sequence: TGTGCCAGCAACCAAGAGGGTAGCGGGTACAATGAGCAGTTCTTC. Combining the CDR3 with reference TRBV14 and TRBJ2-1 gives the whole variable domain EAGVTQFPSHSVIEKGQTVTLRCDPISGHDNLYWYRRVMGKEIKFLLHFVKESKQDESGMPNNRFLAERTGGTYSTLKVQPAELEDSGVYFCASNQEGSGYNEQFFGPGTRLTVL.

This chain joins TRBV5-6 and TRBJ1-2, with D perhaps matching TRBD1 (5 bases). Trimming removed 0 bases at V and 3 bases at J, with 18 bases between. This CDR3 contains 17 residues. Germline values: CDR1 SGHDT, CDR2 YYEEEE. CDR3 DNA sequence: TGTGCCAGCAGCTTGGGTTCGGGGCCAGCTTGGTACTATGGCTACACCTTC. Translation: CASSLGSGPAWYYGYTF.

The chain combines TRBV20-1 with TRBJ2-5; D is uncertain. V was trimmed by 5 bases and J by 5 bases, leaving 9 bases between them. The CDR3 sequence is 11 residues long. Per germline, CDR1 DFQATT and CDR2 SNEGSKA (reference sequence). This CDR3 is CSAGLSETQYF. DNA of the CDR3: TGCAGTGCTGGCCTCTCTGAGACCCAGTACTTC.